The T cell receptor beta chain under discussion was sequenced for a study of blood T cell repertoires in COVID-19. The wider study: The origin of the acute and convalescent COVID-19 samples was the United States, Italy and Spain. T cells, B-cell-depleted T cells, or PBMCs supplied cDNA or gDNA.

Germline V gene lookup returns CDR1 LNHNV and CDR2 YYDKDF (reference sequence). The V gene lost 1 base and the J gene lost 3 bases, with 6 bases spanning the gap. CDR3 length: 13 amino acids. Clones were sequenced by immunoSEQ multiplex PCR, and TCRdb holds only the in-frame ones, with some missing. The repertoire has a few hundred thousand clones, under 85% of them found once; the top ten carry approximately 4.7%. The receptor was derived from a woman between 45 and 65 years old who had recovered from COVID-19. The chain links TRBV15 to TRBJ1-2, with D uncertain. Material: PBMCs or T cells enriched from blood (not recorded which). The CDR3, as DNA: TGTGCCACCAGCAGAGCCCCAGACTATGGCTACACCTTC. Encoded protein: CATSRAPDYGYTF.